Following are 9 T cell receptor beta chains from one sample sequenced in a study of technical replicates of blood from a handful of donors. TCRdb's copy holds only in-frame clones and misses some; the assay was immunoSEQ multiplex PCR. The sample contains about 82,000 clones, roughly 93% of which appear only once. Sequencing used T cells isolated from PBMCs. The receptors derive from a human donor in good health.

The chain uses TRBV4-1 and TRBJ2-7; 10 nucleotides align to TRBD2. V was pared by 0 bases and J by 3 bases, with 5 bases of the junction left unmatched. Per germline, CDR1 MGHRA and CDR2 YSYEKL. The CDR3 is 16 amino acids. The CDR3 region is CASSQDQLAGDYEQYF. CDR3 nucleotides: TGCGCCAGCAGCCAAGACCAGCTAGCGGGAGACTACGAGCAGTACTTC.

This clone was found once. The J gene is TRBJ2-3, the V gene TRBV6-5; 8 bases align to TRBD2. This CDR3 is built from 16 residues. With V trimmed by 0 bases and J by 1 base, 3 bases remained unmatched. Germline loops: CDR1 MNHEY, CDR2 SVGAGI. In DNA, the CDR3 is TGTGCCAGCAGTTACTCCCGAGCGGGAGGCACAGATACGCAGTATTTT. This gives the protein CASSYSRAGGTDTQYF.

The chain has TRBV29-1 and TRBJ2-7, with TRBD1 as a possible D gene (6 bases). This CDR3 has 12 amino acids. V lost 3 bases to trimming and J lost 1 base, with 7 bases between them. CDR1 is SQVTM and CDR2 is ANQGSEA in the germline V gene. The chain's CDR3 is CSVDTGSYEQYF. CDR3 nucleotide sequence: TGCAGCGTTGACACAGGGTCCTACGAGCAGTACTTC.

This chain joins TRBV16 and TRBJ1-1; D is ambiguous. Trimming shortened V by 0 bases and J by 1 base, and 6 bases separated the two germline ends. Germline V gene lookup returns CDR1 KGHSY and CDR2 FQNENV. The CDR3 is made up of 14 amino acids. CDR3 sequence: CASSQSGGNTEAFF. CDR3 DNA: TGTGCCAGCAGCCAATCTGGAGGGAACACTGAAGCTTTCTTT.

The chain employs TRBV6-5 and TRBJ1-2; 7 nucleotides agree with TRBD1. The CDR3 sequence is 13 residues long. Germline trimming cut 8 bases from V and 4 bases from J; bases unmatched to any gene: 7. Germline V gene sequence: CDR1 MNHEY, CDR2 SVGAGI. The CDR3, as DNA: TGTGCCAGCTACAGGGACAGCTCCTATGGCTACACCTTC. It yields the protein CASYRDSSYGYTF.

The chain links TRBV19 to TRBJ1-1, with a weak D call TRBD1 (5 bases). This CDR3 has 14 residues. Trimming left V 3 bases short and J 2 bases short, with 10 bases between. CDR1 is LNHDA and CDR2 is SQIVND in the germline V gene (reference sequence). The CDR3 nucleotides are TGTGCCAGTAGTATCCTACAGGAAAACACTGAAGCTTTCTTT. Its protein product is CASSILQENTEAFF. Complete variable domain (other parts from reference TRBV19 and TRBJ1-1): DGGITQSPKYLFRKEGQNVTLSCEQNLNHDAMYWYRQDPGQGLRLIYYSQIVNDFQKGDIAEGYSVSREKKESFPLTVTSAQKNPTAFYLCASSILQENTEAFFGQGTRLTVV.

The chain employs TRBV11-3 and TRBJ2-7; the match to TRBD2 covers 9 bases. This CDR3 has 18 amino acids. CDR1 is SGHNT, CDR2 YENEEA, per germline. Losses at the gene ends were 2 bases for V and 1 base for J; bases not matched to a gene: 12. CDR3 sequence: CASSLHMQTSGFSYEQYF. CDR3 nucleotide sequence: TGTGCCAGCAGCTTACATATGCAGACTAGCGGTTTTTCCTACGAGCAGTACTTC.

The V gene is TRBV7-3, the J gene TRBJ1-2, with D tentatively TRBD1 (5 bases). Trimming removed 2 bases at V and 5 bases at J, with 9 bases between. The CDR3 is 13 amino acids. In germline, CDR1 is SGHTA, CDR2 FQGTGA. The CDR3 DNA reads TGTGCCAGCAGCTTACCAGGGCAGTATGGCTACACCTTC. It codes for CASSLPGQYGYTF.

The rearrangement joins TRBV5-6 to TRBJ2-5, with D tentatively TRBD1 (6 bases). The germline V gene has CDR1 SGHDT and CDR2 YYEEEE. The V and J ends lost 5 bases and 1 base respectively, with 12 bases between them. The CDR3 extends over 14 amino acids. The CDR3 here is CASRLQGIQETQYF. Written as DNA, the CDR3 is TGTGCCAGCAGGTTACAGGGTATCCAAGAGACCCAGTACTTC.